The present T cell receptor (beta chain) was sequenced within a study of cytomegalovirus exposure and HLA in healthy donors (TCRdb year 2017). For the study in its entirety: In an earlier analysis of roughly 500 of the donors, 250 to 300 Gb of sequence data and 90 million to 120 million unique TCR beta sequences from some 170 million T cells were reported. The study profiled the T cell repertoires of under 850 subjects by immunosequencing and related them to cytomegalovirus serostatus. The later analysis used no new phenotypic data to find candidate immune exposures, relying instead on TCR beta sequences and their occurrence across donors. To study patterns of TCR occurrence, a later analysis re-analyzed previously published TCR beta repertoires from around 700 donors and added high-resolution HLA genotyping. Among the roughly 430 genotyped donors, more than 70% belonged to the genetic ancestry cluster associated with self-reported Caucasian donors. A handful of DR-DQ haplotypes were handled as single units for association and clustering because linkage in the cohort was strong. The number of typed donors differed by locus: roughly 629-640 for A, B, C, DRB1 and DQB1; 522 for DQA1; approximately 600 for DPA1; and roughly 490 for DPB1. Class I and class II HLA loci were covered by the typing at four-digit resolution. An earlier analysis of approximately 580 of the donors used high-throughput TCR beta sequencing to judge whether each TCR beta V gene segment behaved as functional or pseudogenic. Donor age, sex, ethnicity and CMV serostatus were collected together with the repertoire data. Every discovery cohort repertoire had been produced on one sequencing platform. A later genetic analysis took genome-wide SNP genotypes for about three fifths of the 666 donors and used that subset as a discovery cohort. Roughly 300 gigabases of sequencing data and around 80 million unique TCR sequences made up an early release that covered roughly 670 HLA-typed donors. The study combined high-throughput TCR immunosequencing, statistical association of individual TCRs with disease status, and machine learning to predict cytomegalovirus infection status. Along with the approximately 650-subject first cohort, a separate validation cohort of 120 different subjects was used. On average, around 230,000 unique TCR beta nucleotide sequences were sequenced per donor among a few hundred genotyped donors of the cohort, with roughly 18% of those sequences being non-productive. The aim of the study was to test whether cataloging public T cell receptors could identify signatures of past pathogen exposure.

In total, just over 650 healthy bone marrow donors made up the cohort. Cohort members were all nominally healthy when sampled, although unrecorded immune exposures were likely present. The donor tested CMV seronegative and was one of the 352 seronegative cohort members. A peripheral blood sample was provided by each donor, and peripheral blood mononuclear cells were used for TCR beta sequencing. Genomic DNA extraction from the blood cell samples was performed with the Qiagen DNeasy Blood Extraction Kit. Overall study results and their limits: The only immune exposure information available for the cohort was CMV serostatus. In a later analysis, HLA-associated TCR beta chains were found to be more clonally expanded and to have lower generation probabilities than equally common non-associated chains. This cohort had only TCR beta chains sequenced, and the lack of alpha or paired-chain data limited which features could be detected. Correlated functional status among segregating V segments might be attributable to linkage disequilibrium, but an unknown experimental factor could not be ruled out. When HLA alleles, especially DR and DQ, strongly co-occurred, TCR associations were difficult to assign to individual alleles. Because counts were too low, roughly 18 rarely observed V segments, including chromosome 9 orphons, were left out of the earlier analysis of about 500 of the donors. A later analysis found that TCR association rates varied across HLA loci, with DRB1 alleles showing the most associated TCRs and HLA-C alleles the fewest. A cluster of highly shared sequence variants was judged likely to be a technical artifact of the sequencing pipeline. Across donors, most TCR sequences were observed very rarely, whereas some public TCRs were present in many individuals. A later analysis found that most CMV-associated TCR beta chains appeared HLA-restricted, with HLA associations seemingly driven largely by CMV exposure. In a later analysis, 16,951 TCR beta sequences were associated with specific HLA alleles at a false discovery rate of 0.05. HLA typing was unavailable for some donors at each locus, so association tests used only the typed subset. According to a later genetic analysis, donors in an Asian-associated ancestry cluster had fewer N-insertions in productive TCRs than the approximately 700-donor mean. Roughly uniform sequencing depth across donors was assumed in presence/absence analyses, although this assumption may not hold. The study listed approximately 160 TCR beta chains as associated with cytomegalovirus. An earlier analysis of around 540 of the donors showed that most TCR beta V segments appeared in productive rearrangements either about 87% or about 30% of the time, which broadly matched IMGT annotations. In vitro tests confirmed that a few of the cytomegalovirus-associated TCR beta chains recognize cytomegalovirus antigens. Some IMGT-functional V segments, including TRBV6-2 and TRBV6-3, could not be told apart with the 87-base-pair reads, so those segments were excluded. The classifier was reported to diagnose cytomegalovirus status with high specificity and sensitivity in both the original cohort and the validation cohort. V-gene and J-gene trimming of TCR beta chains was associated with a missense DCLRE1C variant in a later genetic analysis, and the association was replicated in an independent cohort. A further reported finding was that TCR beta sequences accurately predicted the HLA-A and HLA-B alleles for most subjects in the first cohort. A later analysis reported that several top co-occurrence clusters appeared linked to parvovirus B19, influenza, CMV and Epstein-Barr virus. According to the authors, the approach could potentially be generalized to other disease states and immunological phenotypes.

The protocol used for the library was the immunoSEQ multiplex PCR assay. A mixture of 60 forward primers for TCR Vbeta segments and 13 reverse primers for TCR Jbeta segments was used in the multiplex PCR. Amplification of the CDR3 region of rearranged TCR beta genes was performed with a multiplex PCR assay on genomic DNA. The amplified TCR beta libraries were sequenced on the Illumina HiSeq System as 87-base-pair reads. Per the authors' processing: Across the 670 or so repertoires, a later analysis counted tens of millions of unique TCR beta chains, approximately 10 million of which were shared by at least two donors. To remove PCR and sequencing errors, raw reads were error-corrected and collapsed into unique sequences using a nearest-neighbor algorithm that merged closely related sequences. V, D and J gene segments were assigned by aligning CDR3 sequences to IMGT reference sequences. For a sequence to be retained, a match of at least six nucleotides was required to both a V gene segment and a J gene segment. Rearrangements were classified as productive when the CDR3 lacked stop codons and remained in frame with V and J, and all other rearrangements were classified as non-productive. Following IMGT convention, CDR3 was defined as the stretch from the second conserved V-encoded cysteine to the conserved J-encoded phenylalanine. Sequences without an unambiguous match to a single V gene segment were excluded from the earlier analysis of 450 to 750 of the donors. In an earlier analysis of 450 to 750 of the donors, a V segment was called functional when productive rearrangements were above 56.7%, and segregating when the standard deviation between donors exceeded 5%. A statistical classification framework was developed to diagnose cytomegalovirus status using the catalog of TCR beta chain sequences. In a later analysis, TCR nucleotide sequences were compared against IMGT/GENE-DB human TR gene sequences so that V and J genes could be assigned. Using the TCRdist pipeline, a later analysis assigned CDR3 sequences along with most-parsimonious VDJ recombination scenarios. In a later analysis, every TCR beta chain was defined by the combination of its CDR3 amino acid sequence and its V-gene family, and reads without a unique V-gene family were dropped. In a later analysis, 500 to 650 highly shared, low-generation-probability nucleotide sequences were removed to address suspected cross-contamination and a sequencing artifact. A later analysis calculated a clonal expansion index for each public chain from normalized within-repertoire ranks of inferred template counts. Generation probabilities in a later analysis came from a VDJ recombination model fitted to out-of-frame rearrangements, and those results were checked against IGoR. In a later analysis, TCR-TCR, TCR-HLA and TCR-CMV co-occurrence was scored with hypergeometric tests, and a repertoire-size bias correction was applied to TCR pairs. False discovery rates were estimated in a later analysis by permuting HLA or CMV assignments 20 times. In a later analysis, co-occurring TCRs were grouped using DBSCAN, and TCRdist sequence similarity was added for clustering within HLA-allele-positive subsets. Repertoires with fewer than 30,000 or more than 120,000 public chains, plus five repertoires with anomalous nucleotide sharing, were excluded from co-occurrence clustering. TCRdb limited this immuneACCESS table to in-frame rearrangements with V and J called. A share of clones is missing; checked studies link under half to unresolved V genes, and the rest is unexplained. The DNA gave D and trimming, while V, J and clone size come from that table. The sample table shows 85,000 to 100,000 clones, and roughly 63% are seen once. The ten largest clones represent around 6.5% of the sample.

Remarks on this clone: Its specific antigen is unknown. No base quality information exists; no much larger clone differs at one position.

Reading the germline V gene (reference sequence) gives CDR1 MNHEY and CDR2 SMNVEV. The CDR3 contains 11 residues, cysteine and phenylalanine counted. This entry keeps only the CDR3 DNA: 33 bases, framed from base 1. V lost 4 bases and J lost 7 bases; the stretch between them is 7 bases long. The receptor comes from a woman aged 25 to 39 in good health and CMV-seronegative. The chain is assembled from TRBV27 and TRBJ1-1; the D gene identity is not certain. The sequenced sample consisted of PBMCs. The nucleotides read TGTGCCAGCAGTTCGCGGGGTGAAGCTTTCTTT. Protein translation: CASSSRGEAFF.